What follows describes a single T cell receptor (beta chain). Its target is unknown. Amplification used 52 TRBV primers and 13 TRBJ primers. The protocol was immunoSEQ multiplex PCR, while the TCRdb copy is restricted to in-frame clones and leaves out a portion. This sample has tens of thousands of clones, with nearly 90% found just once. The sample comes from a study of regulatory T cells. Patients, 2 to 39 years old, had expanded memory T-cell proportions. Sorting split CD4+ cells into CD25-high CD127-low Tregs and CD25-low CD127-high conventional T cells. The CDR3 covers 16 residues. The V gene's germline CDR1 is MDHEN and CDR2 SYDVKM. J was trimmed by 9 bases and V by 2 bases; bases with no gene match: 9. Broader study findings: Hydrophobic residues at CDR3 positions 6 and 7 were enriched in conventional CD4+ T cells of CD3G-deficient patients. In patients, unique TRB V-J pairs were restricted and V/J usage skewed, especially in Tregs.

Sample: conventional CD4+ T cells sorted from blood. The rearrangement joins TRBV28 to TRBJ2-1; 11 nucleotides match TRBD2. This TCR was recovered from a child under 18 with CD3G deficiency. The DNA of the CDR3 is TGTGCCAGCAGTTTAATCTTACTAGCGGGAGTAGGTGAGCAGTTCTTC. Amino acids: CASSLILLAGVGEQFF.